This T cell receptor beta chain was retrieved from a study of blood T cell repertoires in COVID-19. Original processing notes: Counts of nucleated cells, estimated from reference gene primer amplification, were obtained. Libraries were prepared by immunoSEQ multiplex PCR; TCRdb keeps only in-frame clonotypes and omits some of them. V, J and clone size are taken as reported in that table, and D and trimming were inferred from the DNA itself. Of 75,000 or so clones listed, around 90% are singletons. V lost 3 bases and J lost 3, with 9 bases in between. In germline, CDR1 is SGDLS, CDR2 YYNGEE. The CDR3 is 14 amino acids.

This sequence joins TRBV9 and TRBJ2-2; tentative D call: TRBD2 (6 bases). Sample: peripheral blood. The TCR comes from a man aged 65 to 85 with acute or convalescent COVID-19. CDR3 loop: CASSGGTYTGELFF. The CDR3 DNA reads TGTGCCAGCAGCGGCGGGACCTACACCGGGGAGCTGTTTTTT.